These 24 T cell receptor beta chains originate from one sample sequenced in a study of glioma-infiltrating T cells. Amplification of TCR alpha and beta CDR3 regions from RNA used iRepertoire nested multiplex PCR. TCRdb itself ran the multiplex PCR reads through MiXCR, one entry per CDR3 protein. The sample carries some 85,000 distinct CDR3 sequences, about 25% recorded once. Sequenced material: glioma tissue, nonneoplastic brain tissue, or PBMCs (not recorded which). The origin of the receptors is a human donor with low-grade glioma or glioblastoma, undergoing nonglioma brain surgery, or in good health (not recorded which).

The V call is TRBV20-1, the J call TRBJ2-1, with a weak D call TRBD1 (5 bases). Germline CDR1 is DFQATT and CDR2 is SNEGSKA (reference sequence). This CDR3 contains 14 residues. Between the trimmed V and J ends, which lost 0 bases and 8 bases, there was a span of 14 bases. In DNA form, the CDR3 reads TGCAGTGCTAGAGATTACGACAGCTCCTATGAGCAGTTCTTC. This codes for CSARDYDSSYEQFF.

The sample holds many counts of this clonotype. The rearrangement links TRBV27 to TRBJ1-5, with D possibly TRBD1 on 5 matching bases. The CDR3 has 14 residues. Germline CDR1 MNHEY, CDR2 SMNVEV (reference sequence). V gave up 5 bases and J gave up 7 bases, with 15 bases separating them. CDR3 protein: CASSPRGSGQPQHF. The CDR3 DNA is TGTGCCAGCAGTCCGCGGGGGTCTGGCCAGCCCCAGCATTTT.

This clonotype was seen at least ten times. This chain links TRBV12-3 or TRBV12-4 with TRBJ1-4; D possibly corresponds to TRBD1 (6 bases). V was pared by 6 bases and J by 3 bases, with 14 bases between. CDR3 length: 15 amino acids. The CDR3 region is CASRPVGGSNEKLFF. CDR3 bases: TGTGCCAGCAGGCCCGTAGGGGGTTCTAATGAAAAACTGTTTTTT.

Many counts were recorded for this clonotype. The CDR3: CSAQGDSGNTIYF. CDR3 nucleotide sequence: TGCAGTGCTCAGGGGGACTCTGGAAACACCATATATTTT. The chain carries TRBV20-1 and TRBJ1-3, with TRBD1 matching 7 bases. Germline CDR1 DFQATT, CDR2 SNEGSKA (reference sequence). The CDR3 contains 13 residues. The trim removed 5 bases at V and 0 bases at J, leaving 1 base unmatched.

Of note for this clonotype: This may be a read error: a much more frequent sequence differs by one nucleotide. The chain has TRBV6-4 and TRBJ1-6, with D hard to call. V was shortened by 3 bases and J by 7 bases, with 7 bases between the two germline ends. The CDR3 has 13 residues. CDR1 MRHNA and CDR2 SNTAGT come from the germline V gene. The CDR3 region is CASSELKNSPLHF. In DNA, the CDR3 is TGTGCCAGCAGTGAGTTGAAGAATTCACCCCTCCACTTT.

Notes on this clonotype: One end of the junction does not line up with germline, which may come from a read error. The chain recombines TRBV12-3 or TRBV12-4 with TRBJ1-2, with D uncertain. This CDR3 is 12 amino acids long. CDR3 region: CVSSNNDYGYTF. The CDR3, as DNA: TGTGTCAGCAGCAACAATGACTATGGCTATACCTTC.

This clonotype has a count of ten or more. The chain employs TRBV20-1 and TRBJ1-1; TRBD1 matches at 8 bases. CDR3 length: 13 amino acids. CDR1 DFQATT and CDR2 SNEGSKA come from the germline V gene (reference sequence). The CDR3 nucleotides read TGCAGGGTTTCGCAGGGGGCGCGGACTGAAGCTTTCTTT. It is translated as CRVSQGARTEAFF.

In its sample, this clonotype was seen a few times. The V and J genes are TRBV19 and TRBJ1-5; 8 bases are shared with TRBD1. Germline CDR1 is LNHDA and CDR2 is SQIVND (reference sequence). The junction had 13 bases not matched to a gene; V was cut back by 2 bases and J by 1 base. The length of the CDR3 is 19 residues. This CDR3 reads CASSIRGGSTGASNQPQHF. CDR3 sequence (DNA): TGTGCCAGTAGTATAAGGGGAGGGTCGACAGGGGCGAGCAATCAGCCCCAGCATTTT.

A note on this clonotype: A much bigger clone sits one base away, suggesting this may be a read error. The J gene is TRBJ1-1, the V gene TRBV7-9; maybe TRBD1 (5 bases). The CDR3 sequence is 15 residues long. CDR1 is SEHNR, CDR2 FQNEAQ, per germline (reference sequence). Trimming left V 5 bases short and J 3 bases short, with 16 bases between. In nucleotides, the CDR3 is TGTGCCAGCAGCCTCCCAACGGGGGAGGACACTGAAGCTTTCTTT. Amino acids: CASSLPTGEDTEAFF.

A remark on this clonotype: A clone one base away is much larger, so this may be a read error. The V call is TRBV2, the J call TRBJ2-7; TRBD1 agrees at 9 bases. The CDR3 loop spans 14 amino acids. In germline, CDR1 is SNHLY, CDR2 FYNNEI. Trimming took 10 bases from V and 7 from J; bases not matched to a gene: 14. The CDR3 region has the DNA TGTGCCAACAGACCGGGACAGGGCACGGGGGAGCAGTACTTC. Translation: CANRPGQGTGEQYF.

This clonotype showed up many times. The chain carries TRBV6-1 and TRBJ2-1; the match to TRBD2 covers 12 bases. This CDR3 is built from 17 residues. In germline, CDR1 is MNHNS, CDR2 SASEGT. J was trimmed by 6 bases and V by 4 bases; bases with no gene match: 10. DNA for the CDR3: TGTGCCAGCAGTGGAGGACTAGCGGGGTCATACCCCAATGAGCAGTTCTTC. It specifies CASSGGLAGSYPNEQFF.

In its sample, this clonotype was seen many times. J is TRBJ1-1 and V is TRBV2, with 7 bases that match TRBD1. There are 11 residues in the CDR3. Germline V gene data show CDR1 as SNHLY and CDR2 as FYNNEI. Trimming cost V 4 bases and J 10 bases; bases outside gene matches: 3. The DNA of the CDR3 is TGTGCCAGCAGTGGGGACAGAAGAGCTTTCTTT. Translating it yields CASSGDRRAFF.

The chain recombines TRBV4-2 with TRBJ2-1; weak D call: TRBD1 (7 bases). The germline V and J ends were trimmed by 1 base and 0 bases, with 13 bases remaining between them. The CDR3 length is 17 residues. The germline gives CDR1 LGHNA, CDR2 YNFKEQ. This CDR3 is CASSQGGQGGSYNEQFF. The CDR3 region has the DNA TGTGCCAGCAGCCAAGGAGGCCAGGGGGGCTCCTACAATGAGCAGTTCTTC.

In this sample, this clonotype turned up many times. The rearrangement links TRBV7-2 to TRBJ2-5, with D tentatively TRBD2 (5 bases). The germline V gene has CDR1 SGHTA and CDR2 FQGNSA. Trimming pared 10 bases from V and 2 bases from J, leaving 14 bases between. CDR3 size: 13 residues. CDR3 sequence: CATAVTGQETQYF. CDR3 coding DNA: TGTGCCACCGCGGTTACGGGGCAAGAGACCCAGTACTTC.

This clonotype was recorded at least ten times. The CDR3 region has the DNA TGTGCCAGCAGCCAAGGAGATAGCGGGAGTTCAGATACGCAGTATTTT. This sequence encodes CASSQGDSGSSDTQYF. This sequence joins TRBV3-1 and TRBJ2-3, with TRBD2 matching over 9 bases. CDR1 LGHDT and CDR2 YNNKEL come from the germline V gene (reference sequence). The V segment lost 1 base and the J segment 4 bases; nucleotides outside the gene matches: 6. CDR3 length: 16 amino acids.

This clonotype was seen a few times. The chain employs TRBV28 and TRBJ2-6; D may correspond to TRBD1 or TRBD2 (5 bases each). In germline, CDR1 is MDHEN, CDR2 SYDVKM. CDR3 length: 15 amino acids. Trimming shortened V by 6 bases and J by 2 bases, and 11 bases separated the two germline ends. The CDR3 region is CASRGESPGANVLTF. The CDR3 region has the DNA TGTGCCAGCAGGGGGGAGTCCCCTGGGGCCAACGTCCTGACTTTC.

The chain combines TRBV11-2 with TRBJ2-7, with TRBD2 as a possible D gene (5 bases). V gave up 1 base and J gave up 6 bases, with 13 bases separating them. Germline loops: CDR1 SGHAT, CDR2 FQNNGV. The CDR3 runs 14 residues. CDR3 region: CASSLVGAPREQYF. CDR3 nucleotide sequence: TGTGCCAGCAGCTTAGTGGGAGCGCCCCGCGAGCAGTACTTC.

A note on this clonotype: One base away lies a much larger clone, so this may be a sequencing read error. V is TRBV11-2 and J is TRBJ2-5, with D perhaps matching TRBD2 (5 bases). CDR1 is SGHAT and CDR2 is FQNNGV in the germline V gene. The CDR3 loop spans 15 amino acids. For the CDR3, the DNA is TGTGCCAGCAGATCCGGGAAGATTTCTCAAGGGACCCAGTACTTC. It yields the protein CASRSGKISQGTQYF. Together with reference TRBV11-2 and TRBJ2-5, the CDR3 gives the full variable domain: EAGVAQSPRYKIIEKRQSVAFWCNPISGHATLYWYQQILGQGPKLLIQFQNNGVVDDSQLPKDRFSAERLKGVDSTLKIQPAKLEDSAVYLCASRSGKISQGTQYFGPGTRLLVL.

There are many counts of this clonotype. The rearrangement uses TRBV3-1 and TRBJ1-1, with unresolved D. Trimming removed 4 bases from V and 0 bases from J, with 9 bases in between. Germline V gene data show CDR1 as LGHDT and CDR2 as YNNKEL (reference sequence). This CDR3 is 14 amino acids long. CDR3 amino acids: CASSRRVMNTEAFF. CDR3 DNA sequence: TGTGCCAGCAGCCGCCGGGTTATGAACACTGAAGCTTTCTTT.

A note on this clonotype: A read error may explain this, as a much larger clone is one base away. This chain links TRBV7-9 with TRBJ2-3, with 8 bases matching TRBD2. CDR1 SEHNR and CDR2 FQNEAQ come from the germline V gene (reference sequence). The CDR3 totals 15 residues. CDR3 coding DNA: TGTGCCAGCAGCCCCAGCGGGGGATCCACAGATGCGCAGTATTTT. Protein: CASSPSGGSTDAQYF. The variable domain in full, completed from reference TRBV7-9 and TRBJ2-3, reads DTGVSQNPRHKITKRGQNVTFRCDPISEHNRLYWYRQTLGQGPEFLTYFQNEAQLEKSRLLSDRFSAERPKGSFSTLEIQRTEQGDSAMYLCASSPSGGSTDAQYFGPGTRLTVL.

The chain carries TRBV29-1 and TRBJ1-2; a possible D gene is TRBD1 (5 bases). Trimming cost V 4 bases and J 6 bases, with 21 bases left between them. The CDR3 consists of 15 residues. Per the germline V gene, CDR1 is SQVTM and CDR2 is ANQGSEA. Here the CDR3 reads CSVGALGPDRDGYTF. The CDR3 nucleotides read TGCAGCGTTGGAGCGTTGGGGCCCGACCGGGATGGCTACACCTTC.

This clonotype occurred many times. The V and J genes are TRBV19 and TRBJ2-3; D gene uncertain. This CDR3 spans 16 amino acids. CDR1 is LNHDA and CDR2 is SQIVND in the germline V gene (reference sequence). V was cut by 10 bases and J by 1 base, with 21 bases left in between. The CDR3 protein is CATSNPFQTRTDTQYF. As DNA, the CDR3 is TGTGCCACAAGTAACCCTTTTCAGACCCGCACAGATACGCAGTATTTT.

As concerns this clonotype: This could be a read error, since a much larger clone is one nucleotide away. CDR3 nucleotides: TGTGCCAGCAGTTTTCTGGACAGGGGTCGTGGAAACACCATACATTTT. As protein: CASSFLDRGRGNTIHF. The chain uses TRBV6-1 and TRBJ1-3, with 9 bases that match TRBD1. The CDR3 has 16 residues. Germline CDR1 reads MNHNS; CDR2 reads SASEGT.

The sample holds many counts of this clonotype. The chain employs TRBV20-1 and TRBJ1-1; 7 bases match TRBD1. This CDR3 comprises 14 residues. The germline gives CDR1 DFQATT, CDR2 SNEGSKA (reference sequence). Trimming at V came to 3 bases and at J to 3 bases, leaving 7 bases not matched to a gene. CDR3 sequence (DNA): TGCAGTGCTAGGAAGCAGGGGGGTCACACTGAAGCTTTCTTT. Residues: CSARKQGGHTEAFF.